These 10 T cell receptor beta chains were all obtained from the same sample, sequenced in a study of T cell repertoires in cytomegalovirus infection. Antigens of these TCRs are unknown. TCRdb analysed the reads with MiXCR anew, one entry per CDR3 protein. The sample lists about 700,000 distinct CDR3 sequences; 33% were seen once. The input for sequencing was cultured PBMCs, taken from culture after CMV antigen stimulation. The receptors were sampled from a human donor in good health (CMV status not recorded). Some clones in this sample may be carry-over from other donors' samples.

The CDR3 DNA sequence: TGTGCCAGCAGTGCTCGGACAGCGAAAGAGACCCAGTACTTC. Its translation: CASSARTAKETQYF. This sequence joins TRBV6-8 and TRBJ2-5; D might be TRBD1 (6 bases). V lost 5 bases, J lost 3 bases, and 13 bases lay in between. Per germline, CDR1 MNHGY and CDR2 SAAAGT. This CDR3 spans 14 amino acids.

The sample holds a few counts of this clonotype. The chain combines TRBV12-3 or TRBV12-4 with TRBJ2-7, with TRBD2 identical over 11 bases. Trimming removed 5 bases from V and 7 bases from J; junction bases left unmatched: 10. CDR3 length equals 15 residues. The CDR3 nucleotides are TGTGCCAGCAGTGCTTTTAGCGGGGGGGACGGGGAGCAGTACTTC. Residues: CASSAFSGGDGEQYF.

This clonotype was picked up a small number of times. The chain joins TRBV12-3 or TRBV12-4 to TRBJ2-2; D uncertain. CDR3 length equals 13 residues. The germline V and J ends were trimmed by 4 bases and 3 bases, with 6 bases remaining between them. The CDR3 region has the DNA TGTGCCAGCAGTTCCCACTACACCGGGGAGCTGTTTTTT. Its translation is CASSSHYTGELFF.

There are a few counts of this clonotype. CDR3: CASSPRLAGALYLQNEQFF. In DNA, the CDR3 is TGTGCCAGCAGCCCAAGACTAGCGGGAGCCCTGTACCTACAAAATGAGCAGTTCTTC. V gene TRBV7-9 combines with J gene TRBJ2-1; TRBD2 agrees at 12 bases. Trimming at V came to 5 bases and at J to 7 bases, leaving 18 bases not matched to a gene. Germline V lookup: CDR1 SEHNR, CDR2 FQNEAQ (reference sequence). CDR3 length: 19 residues.

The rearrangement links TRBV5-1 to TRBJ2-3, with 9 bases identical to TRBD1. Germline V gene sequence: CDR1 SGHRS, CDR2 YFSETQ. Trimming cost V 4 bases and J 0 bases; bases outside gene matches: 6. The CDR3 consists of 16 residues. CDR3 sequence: CASSPKGQGSTDTQYF. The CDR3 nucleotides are TGCGCCAGCAGCCCGAAAGGACAGGGGAGCACAGATACGCAGTATTTT.

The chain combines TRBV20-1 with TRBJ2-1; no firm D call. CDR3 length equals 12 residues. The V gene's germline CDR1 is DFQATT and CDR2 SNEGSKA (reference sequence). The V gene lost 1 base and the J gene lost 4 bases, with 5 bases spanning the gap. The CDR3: CSARGMYNEQFF. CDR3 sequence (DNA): TGCAGTGCTAGAGGGATGTACAATGAGCAGTTCTTC.

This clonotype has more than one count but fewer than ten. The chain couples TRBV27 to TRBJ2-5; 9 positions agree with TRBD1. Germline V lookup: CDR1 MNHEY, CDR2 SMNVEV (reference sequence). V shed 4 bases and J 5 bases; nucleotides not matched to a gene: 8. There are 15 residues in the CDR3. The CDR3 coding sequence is TGTGCCAGCAGTTCCCCGGGACAGGGAGTCGAGACCCAGTACTTC. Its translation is CASSSPGQGVETQYF.

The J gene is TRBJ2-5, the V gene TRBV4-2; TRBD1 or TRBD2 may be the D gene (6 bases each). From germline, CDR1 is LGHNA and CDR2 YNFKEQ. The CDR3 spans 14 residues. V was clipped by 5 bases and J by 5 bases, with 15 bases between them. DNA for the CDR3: TGTGCCAGCAGCGGGGGGCAGGCTCGGGAGACCCAGTACTTC. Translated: CASSGGQARETQYF.

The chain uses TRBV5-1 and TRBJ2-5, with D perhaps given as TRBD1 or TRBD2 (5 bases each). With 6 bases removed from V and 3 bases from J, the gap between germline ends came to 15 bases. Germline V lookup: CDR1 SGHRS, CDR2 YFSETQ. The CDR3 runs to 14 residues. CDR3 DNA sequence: TGCGCCAGCACCGCCGGGGACGGGGAAGAGACCCAGTACTTC. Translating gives CASTAGDGEETQYF.

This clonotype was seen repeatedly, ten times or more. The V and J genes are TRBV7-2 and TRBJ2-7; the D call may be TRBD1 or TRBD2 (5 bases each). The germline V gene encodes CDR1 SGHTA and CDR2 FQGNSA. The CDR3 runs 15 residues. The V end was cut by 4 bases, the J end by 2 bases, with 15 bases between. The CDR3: CASSSRGAQTYEQYF. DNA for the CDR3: TGTGCCAGCAGCTCTCGAGGGGCCCAGACCTACGAGCAGTACTTC.